A selection of T cell receptor beta chains follows, all from one sample in a study of cytomegalovirus exposure and HLA in healthy donors. Generated by immunoSEQ multiplex PCR, the TCRdb table keeps only in-frame clones and is missing some. The sample has tens of thousands of clones; around 80% are singletons. Sample: PBMCs. The receptors come from a woman aged 25 to 45 in good health and CMV-seronegative. The conserved cysteine and the conserved F or W are not part of the CDR3 here.

J | V | CDR3
TRBJ1-5 | TRBV19 | ASIAGPPPGNQPQH
TRBJ1-2 | TRBV19 | ASSTTSGTAYGYT
TRBJ1-1 | TRBV6-5 | ASSPLSRTEAF
TRBJ2-3 | TRBV4-2 | ASSPGGAGFSSTDTQY
TRBJ2-1 | TRBV2 | ASRIGGIYNEQF
TRBJ1-1 | TRBV30 | AWSTLTVRNTEAF
TRBJ1-1 | TRBV5-8 | ASSYGWGDEAF
TRBJ1-1 | TRBV15 | ATGGTGLTEAF
TRBJ1-1 | TRBV10-3 | AISDRGITEAF
TRBJ2-3 | TRBV9 | ASSVGFGIDTQY
TRBJ1-1 | TRBV5-1 | ASSPLGQGVNTEAF
TRBJ1-4 | TRBV27 | ASSLSYRDNEKLF
TRBJ1-1 | TRBV2 | ASREQGAGTEAF
TRBJ2-3 | TRBV7-9 | ASSLREEDTQY
TRBJ1-3 | TRBV19 | ASSTLTGLAGNTIY
TRBJ2-2 | TRBV9 | ASSVVEPGQGYTGELF
TRBJ1-3 | TRBV6-1 | AIGTGGNTIY
TRBJ1-5 | TRBV5-1 | ASSQEGHGNQPQH
TRBJ2-1 | TRBV7-2 | ASSGARGRHSYNEQF
TRBJ2-3 | TRBV5-5 | ASSLIAGDRDTQY
TRBJ2-3 | TRBV15 | ATSRDKAGGGTDTQY
TRBJ1-1 | TRBV11-2 | ASSFFGQMNTEAF
TRBJ2-2 | TRBV5-1 | ASSLGRGTGELF
TRBJ1-1 | TRBV27 | ASSLQPSPGGEAF
TRBJ2-3 | TRBV5-1 | ASSLTLAGTGDTQY
TRBJ1-5 | TRBV7-2 | ASSLGGSQH
TRBJ1-2 | TRBV2 | ASSVQGANYGYT
TRBJ1-1 | TRBV4-3 | ASSKNTEAF
TRBJ2-1 | TRBV18 | ASAGFTYNEQF
TRBJ1-1 | TRBV7-8 | ASSLRDRNTEAF
TRBJ1-3 | TRBV30 | AWRDPGQGAGNTIY
TRBJ2-3 | TRBV9 | ASSVASSGSTDTQY
TRBJ1-2 | TRBV2 | ASSKYRNYGYT
TRBJ2-5 | TRBV11-3 | ASSASFGTSGRRGQETQY
TRBJ2-3 | TRBV6-5 | ASSSSYTDTQY
TRBJ1-1 | TRBV4-1 | ASSQTRTGTEAF
TRBJ1-2 | TRBV5-1 | ASSTGTGFQDYGYT
TRBJ1-1 | TRBV6-4 | ASSASPGTGEAF
TRBJ1-2 | TRBV5-6 | ASSLWAGGRYGYT
TRBJ2-3 | TRBV11-3 | ASSLRLVPDTQY
TRBJ1-5 | TRBV5-5 | ASSLSESISNQPQH
TRBJ1-1 | TRBV30 | AWSDRVGVFEAF
TRBJ1-5 | TRBV19 | ARAGTENQPQH
TRBJ1-1 | TRBV15 | ATSRGTQGSAAF
TRBJ2-5 | TRBV4-3 | ASSHGDREETQY
TRBJ2-7 | TRBV28 | ASSLDPSQIEQY
TRBJ1-4 | TRBV19 | ASSIGTDGSGANEKLF
TRBJ1-2 | TRBV2 | ASRGQVLMGYT
TRBJ2-2 | TRBV5-1 | ASSSSGYTGELF
TRBJ2-1 | TRBV11-3 | ASSLSRGVGEQF
TRBJ1-6 | TRBV11-2 | ASSLGQGRSPLH
TRBJ1-3 | TRBV2 | ASSEALRGSGNTIY
TRBJ2-6 | TRBV5-1 | ASSPGSGANVLT
TRBJ1-3 | TRBV9 | ASSPETGSGNTIY
TRBJ2-3 | TRBV5-5 | ASSLAVASGTDTQY
TRBJ2-5 | TRBV7-9 | ASSPRLAGHQETQY
TRBJ2-4 | TRBV9 | ASSVDREGNIQY
TRBJ1-1 | TRBV29-1 | SGRGGTEAF
TRBJ2-7 | TRBV5-1 | ASSLAGGWNEQY